This TCR beta chain was identified during a study of tumor-infiltrating lymphocytes in primary liver carcinoma. TCR beta cDNA was reverse-transcribed from approximately 0.45 ug of total RNA. The reaction used a constant-region primer and ProtoScript II reverse transcriptase. For TCR beta, libraries were produced by three nested multiplex PCR rounds using slightly modified ARM-PCR. Forward primers for TRBV1-TRBV30 and a C-beta reverse primer served the first two PCR rounds, at about 9 cycles each. TCRdb reanalysed the multiplex PCR reads using MiXCR and keeps one entry per CDR3 protein. Here the sample spans approximately 310,000 distinct CDR3 sequences, roughly 60% being singletons. Researchers drew blood RNA from unsorted whole blood and extracted germline DNA as well. CDR3 size: 18 residues.

The rearrangement uses TRBV21-1 and TRBJ2-7; the table's TRBD2 call for D was not verified on the DNA. TRBV21-1 is reported as a pseudogene. This sequence was found in a man between 40 and 49 years old with primary liver carcinoma and hepatitis B virus infection. The sequencing sample was made of peripheral blood. The CDR3 DNA reads TGTGCCAGCGCATTACTCCTGACCCCGGGACTAGGTTCGTTCGAGCAGTACTTC. Translation: CASALLLTPGLGSFEQYF.